In this sample, the clone carrying this T cell receptor (beta chain) turned up many times. This record belongs to a study of blood T cell repertoires in COVID-19. In the authors' methods: How many nucleated cells were present was estimated from reference gene primer amplification. TCRdb keeps only in-frame clones here, not all; method: immunoSEQ multiplex PCR. For V, J and clone size, that table is used; D and trimming come from the DNA. The table lists about 140,000 clones, about 77% of them singletons. The sequence was collected from a woman between 45 and 60 years old with active or convalescent COVID-19. Sequences were obtained from peripheral blood.

The CDR3 coding sequence is TGTGCCAGCAGCCTGGGACGGACAGGGGAAAGGACAGATACGCAGTATTTT. The encoded protein is CASSLGRTGERTDTQYF. The V call is TRBV7-9, the J call TRBJ2-3, with TRBD1 identical over 9 bases. After removal of 5 bases from V and 3 bases from J, the junction contained 12 bases not matched to a gene. Germline CDR1 SEHNR, CDR2 FQNEAQ (reference sequence). CDR3 length: 17 residues.